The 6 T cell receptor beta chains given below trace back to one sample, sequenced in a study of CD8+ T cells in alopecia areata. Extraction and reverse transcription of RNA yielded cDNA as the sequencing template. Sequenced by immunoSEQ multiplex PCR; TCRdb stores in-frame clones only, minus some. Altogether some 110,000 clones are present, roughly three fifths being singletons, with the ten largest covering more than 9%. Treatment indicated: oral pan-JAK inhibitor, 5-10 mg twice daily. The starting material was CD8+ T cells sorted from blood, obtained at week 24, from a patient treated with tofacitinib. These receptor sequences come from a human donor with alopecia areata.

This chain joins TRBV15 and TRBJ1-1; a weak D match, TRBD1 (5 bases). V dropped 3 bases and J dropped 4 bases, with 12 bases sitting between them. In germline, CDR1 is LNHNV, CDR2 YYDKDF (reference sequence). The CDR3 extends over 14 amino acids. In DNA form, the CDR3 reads TGTGCCACCAGCAGGGACACGCGGACCACTGAAGCTTTCTTT. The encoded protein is CATSRDTRTTEAFF.

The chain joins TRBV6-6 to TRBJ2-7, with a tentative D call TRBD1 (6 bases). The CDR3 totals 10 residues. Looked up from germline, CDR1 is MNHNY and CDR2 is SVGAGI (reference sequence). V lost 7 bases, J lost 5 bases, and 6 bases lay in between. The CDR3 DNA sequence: TGTGCCAGCACAGGGGACGAGCAGTACTTC. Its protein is CASTGDEQYF.

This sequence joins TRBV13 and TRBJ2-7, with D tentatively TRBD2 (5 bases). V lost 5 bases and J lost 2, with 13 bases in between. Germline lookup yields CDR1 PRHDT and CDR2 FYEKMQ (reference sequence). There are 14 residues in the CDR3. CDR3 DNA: TGTGCCAGCAGCAATCCTGACTACCCCTACGAGCAGTACTTC. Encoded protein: CASSNPDYPYEQYF.

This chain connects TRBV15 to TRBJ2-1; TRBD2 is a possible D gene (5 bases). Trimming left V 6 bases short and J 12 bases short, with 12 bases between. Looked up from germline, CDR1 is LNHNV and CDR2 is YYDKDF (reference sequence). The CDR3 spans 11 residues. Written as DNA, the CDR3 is TGTGCCACCAGTCCGGGGTTAGGGCAGTTCTTC. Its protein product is CATSPGLGQFF.

The CDR3 protein is CASSFGGAEDTQYF. The CDR3 DNA reads as TGTGCCAGCAGCTTCGGGGGGGCCGAAGATACGCAGTATTTT. The chain has TRBV13 and TRBJ2-3, with TRBD2 matching over 8 bases. CDR3 length: 14 amino acids. Germline assignment: CDR1 PRHDT and CDR2 FYEKMQ (reference sequence). V gave up 3 bases and J gave up 5 bases; unmatched junction bases: 4.

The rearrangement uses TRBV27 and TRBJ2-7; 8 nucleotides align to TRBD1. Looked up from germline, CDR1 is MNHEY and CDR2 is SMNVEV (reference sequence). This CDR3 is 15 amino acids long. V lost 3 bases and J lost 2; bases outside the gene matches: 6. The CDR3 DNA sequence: TGTGCCAGCAGTTTCGCCGGGACAGGCCCCTACGAGCAGTACTTC. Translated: CASSFAGTGPYEQYF.